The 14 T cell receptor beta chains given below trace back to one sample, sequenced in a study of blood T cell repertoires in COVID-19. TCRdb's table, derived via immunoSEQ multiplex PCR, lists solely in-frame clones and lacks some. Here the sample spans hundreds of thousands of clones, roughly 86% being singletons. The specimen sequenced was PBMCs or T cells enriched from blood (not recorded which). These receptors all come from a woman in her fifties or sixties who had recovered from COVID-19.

This CDR3 reads CASSLGQGNEKLFF. CDR3 sequence (DNA): TGTGCCAGCAGCTTAGGCCAGGGCAACGAAAAACTGTTTTTT. The chain links TRBV11-2 to TRBJ1-4; D may be TRBD1 (5 bases). The CDR3 sequence is 14 residues long. CDR1 and CDR2 (germline): SGHAT, FQNNGV. Trimming took 1 base from V and 8 from J, leaving 11 bases between them.

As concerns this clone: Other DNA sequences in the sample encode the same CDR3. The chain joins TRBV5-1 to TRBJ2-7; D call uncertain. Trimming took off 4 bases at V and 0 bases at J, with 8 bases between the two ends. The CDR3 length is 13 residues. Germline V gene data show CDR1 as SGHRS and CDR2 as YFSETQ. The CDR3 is CASSPLNSYEQYF. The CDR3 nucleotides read TGCGCCAGCAGCCCACTAAACTCCTACGAGCAGTACTTC.

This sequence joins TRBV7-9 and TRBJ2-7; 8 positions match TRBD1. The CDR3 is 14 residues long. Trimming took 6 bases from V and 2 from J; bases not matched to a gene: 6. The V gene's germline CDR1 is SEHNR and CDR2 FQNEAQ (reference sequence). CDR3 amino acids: CASSKTDRAYEQYF. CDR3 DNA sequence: TGTGCCAGCAGTAAAACGGACAGGGCCTACGAGCAGTACTTC.

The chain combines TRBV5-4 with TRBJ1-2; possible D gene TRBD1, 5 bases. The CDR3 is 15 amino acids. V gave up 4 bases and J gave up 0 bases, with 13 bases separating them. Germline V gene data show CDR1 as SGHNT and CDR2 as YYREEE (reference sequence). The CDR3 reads CASSGPTEANYGYTF. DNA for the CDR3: TGTGCCAGCAGCGGGCCGACAGAAGCTAACTATGGCTACACCTTC.

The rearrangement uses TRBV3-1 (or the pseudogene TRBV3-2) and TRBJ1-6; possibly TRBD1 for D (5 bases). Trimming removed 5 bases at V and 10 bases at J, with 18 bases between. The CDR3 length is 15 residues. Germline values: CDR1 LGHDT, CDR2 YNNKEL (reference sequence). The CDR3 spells CASSSRRQGSSPLHF. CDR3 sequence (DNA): TGTGCCAGCAGCTCCCGGCGGCAGGGAAGCTCACCCCTCCACTTT.

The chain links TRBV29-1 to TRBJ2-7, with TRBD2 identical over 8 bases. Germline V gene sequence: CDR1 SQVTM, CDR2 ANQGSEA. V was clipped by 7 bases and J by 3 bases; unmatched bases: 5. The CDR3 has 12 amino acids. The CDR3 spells CSAGGGLYEQYF. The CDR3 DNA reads TGCAGCGCCGGGGGGGGGCTCTACGAGCAGTACTTC.

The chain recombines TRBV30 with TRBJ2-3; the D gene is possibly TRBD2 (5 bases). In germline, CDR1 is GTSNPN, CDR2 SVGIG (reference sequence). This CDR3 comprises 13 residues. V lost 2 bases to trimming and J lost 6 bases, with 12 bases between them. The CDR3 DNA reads TGTGCCTGGAGTAGTGGGAGAGGTGATACGCAGTATTTT. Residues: CAWSSGRGDTQYF.

The CDR3 sequence is CASSLVGRGSYNEQFF. The CDR3 DNA reads TGCGCCAGCAGCTTGGTTGGCCGGGGCTCCTACAATGAGCAGTTCTTC. The chain carries TRBV5-1 and TRBJ2-1; a weak D match, TRBD2 (5 bases). Germline CDR1 and CDR2: SGHRS and YFSETQ. The CDR3 consists of 16 residues. The V end was cut by 0 bases, the J end by 0 bases, with 10 bases between.

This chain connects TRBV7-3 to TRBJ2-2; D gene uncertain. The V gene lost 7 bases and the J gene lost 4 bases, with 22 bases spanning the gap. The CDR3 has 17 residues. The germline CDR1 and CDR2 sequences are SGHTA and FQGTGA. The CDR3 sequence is CASTQFTPAGTTGELFF. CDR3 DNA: TGTGCCAGCACCCAATTTACACCTGCAGGAACCACCGGGGAGCTGTTTTTT.

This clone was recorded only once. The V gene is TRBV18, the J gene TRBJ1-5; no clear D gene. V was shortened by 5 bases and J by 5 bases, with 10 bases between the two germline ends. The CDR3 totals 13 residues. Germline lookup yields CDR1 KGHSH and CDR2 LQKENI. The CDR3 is CASSVDIDQPQHF. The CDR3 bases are TGTGCCAGCTCAGTAGACATCGATCAGCCCCAGCATTTT.

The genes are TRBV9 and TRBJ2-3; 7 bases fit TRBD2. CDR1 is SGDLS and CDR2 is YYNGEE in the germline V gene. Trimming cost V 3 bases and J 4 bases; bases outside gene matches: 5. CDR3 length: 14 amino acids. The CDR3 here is CASSGTSASDTQYF. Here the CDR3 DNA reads TGTGCCAGCAGCGGAACTAGCGCCTCAGATACGCAGTATTTT.

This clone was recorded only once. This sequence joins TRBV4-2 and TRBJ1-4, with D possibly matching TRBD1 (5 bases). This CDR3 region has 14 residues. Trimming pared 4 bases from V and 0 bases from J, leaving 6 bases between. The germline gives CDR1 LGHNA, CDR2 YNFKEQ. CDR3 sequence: CASSPGATNEKLFF. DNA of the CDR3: TGTGCCAGCAGCCCGGGGGCAACTAATGAAAAACTGTTTTTT.

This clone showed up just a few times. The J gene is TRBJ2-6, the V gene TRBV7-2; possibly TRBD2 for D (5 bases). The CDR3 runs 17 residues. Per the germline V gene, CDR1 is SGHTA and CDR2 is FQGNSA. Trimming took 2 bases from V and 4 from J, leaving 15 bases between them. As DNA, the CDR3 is TGTGCCAGCAGCTTATACAACTCTGGGAGCGGGGCCAACGTCCTGACTTTC. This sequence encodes CASSLYNSGSGANVLTF.

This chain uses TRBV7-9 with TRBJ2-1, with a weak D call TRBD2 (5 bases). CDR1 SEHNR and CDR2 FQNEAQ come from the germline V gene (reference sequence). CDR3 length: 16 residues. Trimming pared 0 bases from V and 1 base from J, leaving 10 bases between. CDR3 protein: CASSLAQGLSYNEQFF. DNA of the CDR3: TGTGCCAGCAGCTTAGCTCAAGGACTTTCCTACAATGAGCAGTTCTTC.